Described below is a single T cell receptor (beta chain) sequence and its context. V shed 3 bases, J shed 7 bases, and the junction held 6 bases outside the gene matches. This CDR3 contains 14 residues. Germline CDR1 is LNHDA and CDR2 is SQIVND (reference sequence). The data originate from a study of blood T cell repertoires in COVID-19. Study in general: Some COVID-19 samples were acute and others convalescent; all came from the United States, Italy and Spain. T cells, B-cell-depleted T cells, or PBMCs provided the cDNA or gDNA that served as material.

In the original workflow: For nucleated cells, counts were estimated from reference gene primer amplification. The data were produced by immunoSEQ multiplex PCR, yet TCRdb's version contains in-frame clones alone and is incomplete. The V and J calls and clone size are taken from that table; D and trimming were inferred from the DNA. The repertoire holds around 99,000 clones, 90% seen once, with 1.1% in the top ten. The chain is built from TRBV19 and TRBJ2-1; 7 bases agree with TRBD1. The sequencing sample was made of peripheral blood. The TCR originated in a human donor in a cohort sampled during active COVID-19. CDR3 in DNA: TGTGCCAGTAGTATGCGGACAGGTAAAAATGAGCAGTTCTTC. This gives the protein CASSMRTGKNEQFF.